The 28 T cell receptor beta chains reported below all come from one sample, sequenced in a study of T cells after somatic rescue of genetic block. Sequenced by immunoSEQ multiplex PCR; TCRdb stores in-frame clones only, minus some. Of about 15,000 clones in the sample, less than 75% were seen once. Sequenced material: peripheral blood mononuclear cells (PBMCs). The receptor set was obtained from a man aged 18 to 29.

The chain recombines TRBV5-1 with TRBJ2-3; a possible D gene is TRBD2 (5 bases). Germline V gene data show CDR1 as SGHRS and CDR2 as YFSETQ. Trimming stripped 0 bases from V and 0 bases from J, with 8 bases between. This CDR3 is built from 15 residues. CDR3 loop: CASSLVTGSTDTQYF. The CDR3 region has the DNA TGCGCCAGCAGCTTGGTTACGGGGAGCACAGATACGCAGTATTTT.

The table lists this clone with a few counts. DNA of the CDR3: TGTGCCTGGCAGGGACTATACTCTGGAAACACCATATATTTT. Amino acid sequence: CAWQGLYSGNTIYF. This chain connects TRBV30 to TRBJ1-3; TRBD1 is a possible D gene (5 bases). CDR1 and CDR2 from the germline V gene are GTSNPN and SVGIG (reference sequence). This CDR3 has 14 residues. V was cut by 5 bases and J by 0 bases, with 11 bases left in between.

This clone was seen a few times. The J gene is TRBJ2-7, the V gene TRBV5-1; 9 nucleotides align to TRBD1. J lost 9 bases, V lost 4 bases, and 14 bases had no gene match. Germline assignment: CDR1 SGHRS and CDR2 YFSETQ. The CDR3 loop spans 15 amino acids. As DNA, the CDR3 is TGCGCCAGCAGCAAGTGGACAGGGGAAGGGTTACGGCAGTACTTC. The encoded protein is CASSKWTGEGLRQYF. The whole variable domain, filled in from reference TRBV5-1 and TRBJ2-7, reads KAGVTQTPRYLIKTRGQQVTLSCSPISGHRSVSWYQQTPGQGLQFLFEYFSETQRNKGNFPGRFSGRQFSNSRSEMNVSTLELGDSALYLCASSKWTGEGLRQYFGPGTRLTVT.

This clone was detected a few times. The rearrangement uses TRBV19 and TRBJ1-2, with TRBD1 as a possible D gene (5 bases). CDR3 length: 13 amino acids. Germline CDR1 and CDR2: LNHDA and SQIVND (reference sequence). V lost 4 bases and J lost 7, with 13 bases in between. The CDR3 loop is CASSTDIWFGYTF. DNA of the CDR3: TGTGCCAGTAGTACGGACATTTGGTTTGGCTACACCTTC.

The rearrangement joins TRBV6-6 to TRBJ2-3; maybe TRBD2 (5 bases). Trimming pared 2 bases from V and 2 bases from J, leaving 11 bases between. The CDR3 totals 15 residues. The germline gives CDR1 MNHNY, CDR2 SVGAGI (reference sequence). CDR3 protein: CASSYVAGHTDTQYF. The CDR3 DNA is TGTGCCAGCAGTTACGTCGCGGGCCACACAGATACGCAGTATTTT.

The genes are TRBV4-1 and TRBJ2-1, with 12 bases lining up with TRBD2. The CDR3 extends over 15 amino acids. Germline V gene sequence: CDR1 MGHRA, CDR2 YSYEKL. V lost 5 bases, J lost 9 bases, and 8 bases stayed unmatched. The CDR3 region is CASSWLAGGPGEQFF. In DNA form, the CDR3 reads TGCGCCAGCAGCTGGCTAGCGGGAGGGCCCGGTGAGCAGTTCTTC.

This clone has just one count. The CDR3, as DNA: TGCGCCAGCTTCCGGGACTACACCGGGGAGCTGTTTTTT. This gives the protein CASFRDYTGELFF. The V call is TRBV5-1, the J call TRBJ2-2; TRBD2 might be the D (6 bases). Trimming removed 7 bases at V and 3 bases at J, with 10 bases between. In germline, CDR1 is SGHRS, CDR2 YFSETQ. The CDR3 contains 13 residues.

The rearrangement joins TRBV7-6 to TRBJ1-6; weak D call: TRBD1 (6 bases). This CDR3 contains 15 residues. The ends were cut back, 5 bases at V and 6 bases at J, with 14 bases in the middle. Germline-derived CDR1 and CDR2 are SGHVS and FNYEAQ. The CDR3 protein is CASSPQDSFNSPLHF. The CDR3 coding sequence is TGTGCCAGCAGCCCCCAGGACAGTTTTAATTCACCCCTCCACTTT.

The J gene is TRBJ1-1, the V gene TRBV11-2; D remains ambiguous. The CDR3 is made up of 13 amino acids. Trimming removed 0 bases from V and 11 bases from J, with 13 bases in between. CDR1 is SGHAT and CDR2 is FQNNGV in the germline V gene. DNA of the CDR3: TGTGCCAGCAGCTTAGATCTGGCTATCGGGGCTTTCTTT. Translated, it gives CASSLDLAIGAFF. Together with reference TRBV11-2 and TRBJ1-1, the CDR3 gives the full variable domain: EAGVAQSPRYKIIEKRQSVAFWCNPISGHATLYWYQQILGQGPKLLIQFQNNGVVDDSQLPKDRFSAERLKGVDSTLKIQPAKLEDSAVYLCASSLDLAIGAFFGQGTRLTVV.

This chain connects TRBV27 to TRBJ1-2; 7 nucleotides agree with TRBD1. Losses at the gene ends were 8 bases for V and 4 bases for J; bases not matched to a gene: 10. Germline lookup yields CDR1 MNHEY and CDR2 SMNVEV (reference sequence). The CDR3 is 14 residues long. The CDR3 DNA reads TGTGCCAGCGGTGGTTTGACAGGGCTCTATGGCTACACCTTC. It specifies CASGGLTGLYGYTF.

In DNA form, the CDR3 reads TGTGCCAGCAGCTTAGATGGGGGCCACGAGCAGTACTTC. Translated: CASSLDGGHEQYF. The chain has TRBV13 and TRBJ2-7; maybe TRBD1 (6 bases). This CDR3 has 13 residues. Trimming removed 1 base at V and 5 bases at J, with 9 bases between. Germline CDR1 PRHDT, CDR2 FYEKMQ (reference sequence).

The chain employs TRBV7-9 and TRBJ2-5; D may correspond to TRBD1 or TRBD2 (6 bases each). In germline, CDR1 is SEHNR, CDR2 FQNEAQ (reference sequence). The CDR3 is 14 amino acids. The V gene lost 5 bases and the J gene lost 7 bases, with 17 bases spanning the gap. The CDR3 region is CASSPPGASATQYF. In DNA, the CDR3 is TGTGCCAGCAGCCCTCCGGGGGCGTCGGCGACCCAGTACTTC.

In this sample, this clone turned up once. This chain connects TRBV2 to TRBJ2-5; 11 bases agree with TRBD2. Germline V gene sequence: CDR1 SNHLY, CDR2 FYNNEI. Trimming at V came to 6 bases and at J to 5 bases, leaving 8 bases not matched to a gene. This CDR3 contains 15 residues. This chain's CDR3 is CASSHRLAGLETQYF. CDR3 bases: TGTGCCAGCAGCCACCGACTAGCGGGACTGGAGACCCAGTACTTC.

By proportion, this clone is medium-sized. This chain links TRBV7-3 with TRBJ2-1; 11 positions match TRBD2. The CDR3 contains 17 residues. The V segment lost 5 bases and the J segment 4 bases; nucleotides outside the gene matches: 10. Germline lookup yields CDR1 SGHTA and CDR2 FQGTGA. Written as DNA, the CDR3 is TGTGCCAGCAGCCCCTTACTAGCGGGGGCTGGGTACAATGAGCAGTTCTTC. Translated: CASSPLLAGAGYNEQFF.

CDR3 coding DNA: TGTGCCAGCAGCTTGGGTGCGGGGACAGGTAGACCGAGGGATTCACCCCTCCACTTT. This encodes CASSLGAGTGRPRDSPLHF. The gene calls are TRBV5-4 and TRBJ1-6; 8 bases map to TRBD1. Germline CDR1 and CDR2: SGHNT and YYREEE (reference sequence). The CDR3 runs to 19 residues. Losses at the gene ends were 0 bases for V and 8 bases for J; bases not matched to a gene: 16. Variable domain in full (rest from reference TRBV5-4 and TRBJ1-6): ETGVTQSPTHLIKTRGQQVTLRCSSQSGHNTVSWYQQALGQGPQFIFQYYREEENGRGNFPPRFSGLQFPNYSSELNVNALELDDSALYLCASSLGAGTGRPRDSPLHFGNGTRLTVT.

This chain links TRBV12-1 with TRBJ2-6; no DNA check was done on the table's D call, TRBD1. TRBV12-1 is described as a pseudogene. The CDR3 length is 18 residues. CDR3 loop: CASSLKSVGQSRANVLTF. The CDR3 DNA sequence: TGTGCCAGCAGCCTAAAATCTGTAGGACAAAGTCGGGCCAACGTCCTGACTTTC.

Remarks on this clone: The identical CDR3 is also encoded by other nucleotide sequences in the sample. The chain couples TRBV5-1 to TRBJ2-7, with D uncertain. V shed 2 bases and J shed 0 bases, with 9 bases lying between them. Germline CDR1 is SGHRS and CDR2 is YFSETQ. The CDR3 totals 14 residues. The CDR3 region is CASSLGQLSYEQYF. In DNA, the CDR3 is TGCGCCAGCAGCTTAGGGCAGCTCTCCTACGAGCAGTACTTC.

The chain recombines TRBV13 with TRBJ1-1; D unresolved. CDR3 size: 15 residues. The V and J ends lost 0 bases and 2 bases respectively, with 10 bases between them. Per the germline V gene, CDR1 is PRHDT and CDR2 is FYEKMQ (reference sequence). The CDR3 sequence is CASSLGLRQNTEAFF. The CDR3 bases are TGTGCCAGCAGCTTAGGCCTAAGGCAAAACACTGAAGCTTTCTTT.

This chain connects TRBV19 to TRBJ1-5; 8 nucleotides line up with TRBD1. This CDR3 is 15 amino acids long. Germline V CDR1 and CDR2: LNHDA, SQIVND (reference sequence). The trim removed 5 bases at V and 3 bases at J, leaving 6 bases unmatched. The CDR3 nucleotides read TGTGCCAGTAGTCTCCGGACAGGGACCAATCAGCCCCAGCATTTT. Protein: CASSLRTGTNQPQHF. Filled out from reference TRBV19 and TRBJ1-5, the complete variable domain reads DGGITQSPKYLFRKEGQNVTLSCEQNLNHDAMYWYRQDPGQGLRLIYYSQIVNDFQKGDIAEGYSVSREKKESFPLTVTSAQKNPTAFYLCASSLRTGTNQPQHFGDGTRLSIL.

The chain uses TRBV6-4 and TRBJ1-1, with D hard to call. Germline loops: CDR1 MRHNA, CDR2 SNTAGT. The CDR3 has 13 residues. V lost 4 bases and J 1 base, leaving 7 bases between the germline ends. In nucleotides, the CDR3 is TGTGCCAGCAGTGCAAGGCAGAACACTGAAGCTTTCTTT. Amino acids: CASSARQNTEAFF.

The V call is TRBV2, the J call TRBJ2-2; 10 nucleotides align to TRBD2. The V gene end was trimmed by 8 bases and the J gene end by 5 bases; junction bases not matched to a gene: 8. CDR3 length: 15 residues. Per germline, CDR1 SNHLY and CDR2 FYNNEI. CDR3 in DNA: TGTGCCAGCCTAGCGGGAGCCCCGCGGACCGGGGAGCTGTTTTTT. This translates into CASLAGAPRTGELFF.

This clone was observed a few times. V usage is TRBV7-9 and J usage is TRBJ2-2, with D uncertain. This CDR3 contains 14 residues. V was clipped by 3 bases and J by 1 base, with 6 bases between them. Germline CDR1 reads SEHNR; CDR2 reads FQNEAQ (reference sequence). CDR3 DNA sequence: TGTGCCAGCAGCTTCTACCGGAACACCGGGGAGCTGTTTTTT. This translates into CASSFYRNTGELFF. Full variable domain (remainder filled in from reference TRBV7-9 and TRBJ2-2): DTGVSQNPRHKITKRGQNVTFRCDPISEHNRLYWYRQTLGQGPEFLTYFQNEAQLEKSRLLSDRFSAERPKGSFSTLEIQRTEQGDSAMYLCASSFYRNTGELFFGEGSRLTVL.

This clone has a handful of counts. The chain employs TRBV30 and TRBJ2-7; the D gene is possibly TRBD2 (6 bases). Germline V gene data show CDR1 as GTSNPN and CDR2 as SVGIG (reference sequence). This CDR3 comprises 14 residues. V was cut by 2 bases and J by 1 base, with 12 bases left in between. The DNA of the CDR3 is TGTGCCTGGAGTACTAGCTCTCTTTCCTACGAGCAGTACTTC. Translating gives CAWSTSSLSYEQYF.

The chain joins TRBV5-4 to TRBJ2-3; 9 positions agree with TRBD2. The CDR3 has 17 residues. In germline, CDR1 is SGHNT, CDR2 YYREEE (reference sequence). The trim removed 0 bases at V and 3 bases at J, leaving 8 bases unmatched. Here the CDR3 reads CASSLAVSGSVTDTQYF. CDR3 nucleotide sequence: TGTGCCAGCAGCTTGGCCGTTAGCGGGAGTGTAACAGATACGCAGTATTTT.

The J gene is TRBJ2-7, the V gene TRBV7-6; 7 bases match TRBD1. This CDR3 comprises 15 residues. V dropped 4 bases and J dropped 3; count of bases not matched to a gene: 9. Germline-derived CDR1 and CDR2 are SGHVS and FNYEAQ. The CDR3 nucleotides are TGTGCCAGCAGCTCGTTTCCGACAGGGAGCTACGAGCAGTACTTC. Protein product: CASSSFPTGSYEQYF.

The rearrangement uses TRBV18 and TRBJ1-1; TRBD1 aligns across 8 bases. V lost 1 base to trimming and J lost 6 bases; unmatched junction nucleotides: 7. Germline lookup yields CDR1 KGHSH and CDR2 LQKENI. The CDR3 runs to 15 residues. The CDR3 DNA follows: TGTGCCAGCTCACCACAGTCAGGGGGCCCCGCTGAAGCTTTCTTT. Protein: CASSPQSGGPAEAFF.

By sample share, this clone is medium-sized. The rearrangement links TRBV28 to TRBJ2-2; D remains unclear. V lost 2 bases, J lost 4 bases, and 5 bases lay in between. The V gene's germline CDR1 is MDHEN and CDR2 SYDVKM. The CDR3 has 13 residues. CDR3 DNA sequence: TGTGCCAGCAGTTTAACGAGCACCGGGGAGCTGTTTTTT. Amino acid sequence: CASSLTSTGELFF.

The count of this clone is one. This chain joins TRBV5-6 and TRBJ2-7; 13 bases align to TRBD2. The CDR3 contains 17 residues. The V gene's germline CDR1 is SGHDT and CDR2 YYEEEE. Trimming at V came to 4 bases and at J to 4 bases, leaving 11 bases not matched to a gene. The CDR3 nucleotides read TGTGCCAGCAGCCTTACGGGACTAGCGGGGACATTATACGAGCAGTACTTC. Translation gives CASSLTGLAGTLYEQYF.